Listed below are T cell receptor beta chains from one sample, sequenced in a study of T cells in localized non-small cell lung cancer. Assay: immunoSEQ multiplex PCR; the TCRdb copy retains only in-frame clones and omits some. The sample records under 35,000 clones, approximately 88% being singletons. The sample consisted of peripheral blood mononuclear cells, taken before any cancer treatment. The receptor source for this set is a woman aged 40-69 years with stage III lung adenocarcinoma. CDR3s include the opening cysteine and the closing phenylalanine or tryptophan. Fields, in order: V gene, CDR3 protein.

V: TRBV19
CDR3: CASSMLGGGQPQHF

V: TRBV30
CDR3: CAWSRQEVQPQHF

V: TRBV11-2
CDR3: CASSARQGWDEKLFF

V: TRBV5-1
CDR3: CASSSTSGGPNTGELFF

V: TRBV29-1
CDR3: CSVEENRVRAFF

V: TRBV5-1
CDR3: CASSLLGGQETQYF

V: TRBV2
CDR3: CASSDRERQPQHF

V: TRBV14
CDR3: CASSQARAAQYF

V: TRBV2
CDR3: CASSVSGNTEAFF

V: TRBV19
CDR3: CASSDDRTGTEAFF

V: TRBV5-4
CDR3: CASGTPGASGELFF

V: TRBV7-9
CDR3: CASSLVGNQPQHF

V: TRBV2
CDR3: CASTPEGYQPQHF

V: TRBV11-2
CDR3: CASSLGGQGSYEQYF

V: TRBV5-1
CDR3: CASSLGDGNQPQHF

V: TRBV11-2
CDR3: CASSLGVNTEAFF

V: TRBV7-3
CDR3: CASSLNGGSNTGELFF

V: TRBV6-6
CDR3: CASSPGQMNTEAFF

V: TRBV6-1
CDR3: CASSRTWGGETQYF

V: TRBV7-6
CDR3: CASSLSAPGFSYNEQFF

V: TRBV6-6
CDR3: CASSPYLTDTQYF

V: TRBV5-1
CDR3: CASSPGGNSYEQYF

V: TRBV18
CDR3: CASSPEPRGNQPQHF

V: TRBV12-5
CDR3: CASGFSPGTEYSNQPQHF

V: TRBV19
CDR3: CASGGTGDSPLHF

V: TRBV6-6
CDR3: CASSYSTDYNEQFF

V: TRBV20-1
CDR3: CSARSEQAFF

V: TRBV12-5
CDR3: CASGQGQGQETQYF

V: TRBV30
CDR3: CAWSGKAGINEQYF

V: TRBV6-5
CDR3: CASSLTPGASYEQYF

V: TRBV19
CDR3: CASSTLVEEQKGNYGYTF

V: TRBV5-1
CDR3: CASSELAGSYNEQFF

V: TRBV29-1
CDR3: CSGAFVGLGEGTQYF

V: TRBV5-1
CDR3: CASSLTTGETQYF

V: TRBV27
CDR3: CASKLRRATSTDTQYF

V: TRBV10-1
CDR3: CASIRHFYEQYF

V: TRBV7-2
CDR3: CASSLVSGGTEAFF

V: TRBV12-2
CDR3: CASRLEGFLLRTYGYTF

V: TRBV28
CDR3: CASSFRGYPGANVLTF

V: TRBV7-2
CDR3: CASSSSRADTQYF